The T cell receptor beta chain described here comes from a study of cytomegalovirus exposure and HLA in healthy donors. Researchers ran the PCR with 60 Vbeta and 13 Jbeta primers. TCRdb's table, derived via immunoSEQ multiplex PCR, lists solely in-frame clones and lacks some. The sample gives over 100,000 clones, 65% to 80% of which show up once; roughly 3.9% is in the top ten. Study-level results: The authors later found most CMV-associated TCR beta chains appeared HLA-restricted.

From germline, CDR1 is SGHDT and CDR2 YYEEEE. The CDR3 totals 16 residues. V lost 0 bases and J 2 bases, leaving 14 bases between the germline ends. Worth noting for this clone: Antigen specificity is unknown.

The chain recombines TRBV5-6 with TRBJ2-5; weak D call: TRBD2 (7 bases). This TCR was recovered from a male donor in good health and CMV-seropositive. The sample comprised PBMCs. The CDR3, as DNA: TGTGCCAGCAGCTTGGGGGGAGGGGGGAGACAAGAGACCCAGTACTTC. Protein: CASSLGGGGRQETQYF.